This T cell receptor beta chain was identified in a study of blood T cells in healthy people across ages. Looked up from germline, CDR1 is SQVTM and CDR2 is ANQGSEA. With 1 base removed from V and 2 bases from J, the gap between germline ends came to 11 bases. This CDR3 contains 14 residues. Researchers report isolating at least 6 million PBMCs per sample. Together with a sample-barcoded 5' primer, a J-beta primer mix was included in a second PCR lasting about 6 to 11 cycles. MiXCR, applied by TCRdb to the 5' RACE reads, yields one record per CDR3 protein. The sample records hundreds of thousands of distinct CDR3 sequences, more than 55% being singletons.

This sequence joins TRBV29-1 and TRBJ1-1, with D perhaps matching TRBD1 (5 bases). The receptor comes from a man in his forties or fifties in good health. The sample taken for sequencing was blood. This chain's CDR3 is CSVEVGGQNTEAFF. Written as DNA, the CDR3 is TGCAGCGTTGAAGTTGGCGGACAAAACACTGAAGCTTTCTTT.